One and the same sample provided the 8 T cell receptor beta chains below, sequenced in a study of cytotoxic CD8 clonotypes in ibrutinib-treated CLL. This table comes from immunoSEQ multiplex PCR, and its TCRdb copy is limited to in-frame clones, with some not included. The data contain roughly 250,000 clones, 70% of them singletons. This specimen consisted of PBMCs, obtained after 24 months of ibrutinib treatment. The receptors were sampled from a human donor with chronic lymphocytic leukemia.

J is TRBJ1-2 and V is TRBV28; D call uncertain. The CDR3 covers 15 residues. V shed 4 bases and J shed 1 base, with 13 bases lying between them. Germline CDR1 reads MDHEN; CDR2 reads SYDVKM. Here the CDR3 DNA reads TGTGCCAGCAGTTCCTCGTCCAGCAATAACTATGGCTACACCTTC. Encoded protein: CASSSSSSNNYGYTF.

The chain joins TRBV10-3 to TRBJ1-5, with 9 positions matching TRBD1. The V gene's germline CDR1 is ENHRY and CDR2 SYGVKD. The CDR3 extends over 14 amino acids. Unmatched junction bases numbered 5, after V lost 5 bases and J lost 6 bases. The CDR3 spells CAISWTGEGQPQHF. The CDR3 coding sequence is TGTGCCATCAGTTGGACAGGGGAGGGTCAGCCCCAGCATTTT.

This chain links TRBV4-3 with TRBJ2-6, with D hard to call. The V gene's germline CDR1 is LGHNA and CDR2 YSLEER. Trimming pared 1 base from V and 6 bases from J, leaving 13 bases between. The CDR3 is 16 amino acids. Written as DNA, the CDR3 is TGCGCCAGCAGCCAAGGCCCAGGTTCGGCGGCCAACGTCCTGACTTTC. Translation: CASSQGPGSAANVLTF.

V usage is TRBV12-5 and J usage is TRBJ2-2; D is undetermined. Deletions cut 6 bases from V and 6 bases from J, with 8 bases between. This CDR3 contains 12 residues. The germline CDR1 and CDR2 sequences are LGHNT and FRNRAP. The CDR3 here is CASGLSPGELFF. Here the CDR3 DNA reads TGTGCTAGTGGCCTTTCTCCCGGGGAGCTGTTTTTT.

This clone was seen only a few times. The chain is built from TRBV5-1 and TRBJ2-1; 10 nucleotides line up with TRBD2. The germline V gene has CDR1 SGHRS and CDR2 YFSETQ. V dropped 3 bases and J dropped 4; count of bases not matched to a gene: 4. The CDR3 loop spans 15 amino acids. Written as DNA, the CDR3 is TGCGCCAGCAGCTCAACTAGCGGGGTATACAATGAGCAGTTCTTC. This sequence encodes CASSSTSGVYNEQFF.

This clone was seen just once. The chain combines TRBV28 with TRBJ2-7; a weak D match, TRBD2 (5 bases). The length of the CDR3 is 16 residues. Germline lookup yields CDR1 MDHEN and CDR2 SYDVKM. V shed 4 bases and J shed 7 bases, with 23 bases lying between them. The CDR3 is CASSSLVDRGSWEQYF. The CDR3, as DNA: TGTGCCAGCAGTTCACTCGTGGACCGCGGGTCGTGGGAGCAGTACTTC.

The chain has TRBV5-8 and TRBJ2-5; D uncertain. Germline CDR1 SGHTS, CDR2 YDEGEE. The CDR3 runs 13 residues. Trimming removed 3 bases from V and 4 bases from J, with 10 bases in between. The CDR3 spells CASSSYARETQYF. CDR3 coding DNA: TGTGCCAGCAGCTCCTATGCTAGAGAGACCCAGTACTTC.

The rearrangement joins TRBV2 to TRBJ2-4; maybe TRBD1 (5 bases). CDR1 is SNHLY, CDR2 FYNNEI, per germline. The CDR3 length is 16 residues. With 4 bases removed from V and 3 bases from J, the gap between germline ends came to 16 bases. The DNA for the CDR3 is TGTGCCAGCAGTGCAGCTTCCGCTCAGGGCAAAAACATTCAGTACTTC. Protein sequence: CASSAASAQGKNIQYF.